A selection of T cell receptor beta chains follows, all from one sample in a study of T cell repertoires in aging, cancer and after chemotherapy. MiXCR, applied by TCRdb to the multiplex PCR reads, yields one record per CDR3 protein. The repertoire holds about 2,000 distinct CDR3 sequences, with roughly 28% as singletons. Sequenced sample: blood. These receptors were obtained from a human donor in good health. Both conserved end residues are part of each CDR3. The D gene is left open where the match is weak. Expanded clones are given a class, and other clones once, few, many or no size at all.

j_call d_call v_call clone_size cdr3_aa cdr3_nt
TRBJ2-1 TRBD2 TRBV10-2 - CASSLSGATARNEQFF TGCGCCAGCAGTCTTAGCGGGGCCACGGCGAGGAATGAGCAGTTCTTC
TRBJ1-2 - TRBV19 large CASSIVPRGHGYTF TGTGCCAGTAGTATAGTCCCCAGGGGACATGGCTACACCTTC
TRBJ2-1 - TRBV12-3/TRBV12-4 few CASSLAGGPHEQFF TGTGCCAGCAGTTTAGCGGGGGGGCCCCATGAGCAGTTCTTC
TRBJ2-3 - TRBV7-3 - CASSNTDTQYF TGTGCCAGCAGCAACACAGATACGCAGTATTTT
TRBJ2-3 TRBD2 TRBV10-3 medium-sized CAISEGLAGGTDTQYF TGTGCCATCAGTGAGGGACTAGCGGGAGGCACAGATACGCAGTATTTT
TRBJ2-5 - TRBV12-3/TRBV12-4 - CASSPLGGSETQYF TGTGCCAGCAGCCCCCTCGGAGGGAGTGAGACCCAGTACTTC
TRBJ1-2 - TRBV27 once CASSHSGTRGLGYTF TGTGCCAGCAGTCACTCCGGGACACGGGGTCTGGGCTACACCTTC
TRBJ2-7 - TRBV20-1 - CSARDPSSVRGYEQYF TGCAGTGCTAGAGATCCTTCTTCAGTCCGCGGCTACGAGCAGTACTTC
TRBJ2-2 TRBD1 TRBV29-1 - CSVHRQGADTGELFF TGCAGCGTTCATAGACAGGGGGCGGACACCGGGGAGCTGTTTTTT
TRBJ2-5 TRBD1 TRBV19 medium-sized CASSNPYRGRGTQYF TGTGCCAGTAGTAATCCGTACAGGGGGCGGGGGACCCAGTACTTC
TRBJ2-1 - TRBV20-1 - CSARAQGRGFSNEQFF TGCAGTGCTAGAGCTCAGGGAAGGGGGTTCTCCAATGAGCAGTTCTTC
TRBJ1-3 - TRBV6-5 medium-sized CASSPYAGGNTIYF TGTGCCAGCAGTCCCTATGCCGGTGGAAACACCATATATTTT
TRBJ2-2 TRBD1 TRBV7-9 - CASEGTRTGSNTGELFF TGTGCCAGCGAGGGTACCCGGACAGGATCGAACACCGGGGAGCTGTTTTTT
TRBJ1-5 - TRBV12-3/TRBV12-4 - CASRFNGGHQPQHF TGTGCCAGCCGATTCAACGGGGGGCATCAGCCCCAGCATTTT
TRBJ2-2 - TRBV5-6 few CASSLGFTGELFF TGTGCCAGCAGCTTGGGCTTTACCGGGGAGCTGTTTTTT
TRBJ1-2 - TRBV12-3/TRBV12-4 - CASSLDSNYGYTF TGTGCCAGCAGCCTAGACAGCAACTATGGCTACACCTTC
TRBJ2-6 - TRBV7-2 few CASSPVLGANVLTF TGTGCCAGCAGCCCCGTCTTGGGGGCCAACGTCCTGACTTTC
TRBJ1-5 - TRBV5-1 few CASSLAGFRNQPQHF TGCGCCAGCAGCTTGGCAGGGTTTCGCAATCAGCCCCAGCATTTT
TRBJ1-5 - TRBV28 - CASRSGEGAYNQPQHF TGTGCCAGCAGGTCCGGGGAAGGGGCCTACAATCAGCCCCAGCATTTT
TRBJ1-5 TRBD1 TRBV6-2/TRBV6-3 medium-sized CASSQQTGVQPQHF TGTGCCAGCAGTCAACAGACAGGGGTTCAGCCCCAGCATTTT
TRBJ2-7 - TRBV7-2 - CASSFPGFYEQYF TGTGCCAGCAGCTTTCCGGGATTCTACGAGCAGTACTTC
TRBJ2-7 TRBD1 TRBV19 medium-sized CASSISPGTGIYEQYF TGTGCCAGTAGTATAAGTCCTGGGACAGGGATCTACGAGCAGTACTTC
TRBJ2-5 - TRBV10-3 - CAISAFRETQYF TGTGCCATCAGTGCATTCAGAGAGACCCAGTACTTC
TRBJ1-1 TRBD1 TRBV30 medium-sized CAWGQGPVEAFF TGTGCCTGGGGACAGGGACCCGTTGAAGCTTTCTTT
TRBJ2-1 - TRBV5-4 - CASRERKSSYNEQFF TGTGCCAGCAGGGAAAGGAAGAGCTCCTACAATGAGCAGTTCTTC
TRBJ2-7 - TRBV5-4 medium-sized CASSPPGYPNYEQYF TGTGCCAGCAGCCCGCCCGGTTACCCTAACTACGAGCAGTACTTC
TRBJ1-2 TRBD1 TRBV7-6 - CASSDAGGANYGYTF TGTGCCAGCAGTGATGCAGGGGGCGCGAACTATGGCTACACCTTC
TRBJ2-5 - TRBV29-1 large CSFKNQETQYF TGCAGCTTCAAAAATCAAGAGACCCAGTACTTC
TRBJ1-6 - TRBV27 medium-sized CASSLSSWQAGNSPLHF TGTGCCAGCAGTTTATCGAGCTGGCAGGCGGGGAATTCACCCCTCCACTTT
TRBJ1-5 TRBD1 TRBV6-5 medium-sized CASSSDPGTGQPQHF TGTGCCAGCAGTAGCGATCCCGGGACAGGTCAGCCCCAGCATTTT
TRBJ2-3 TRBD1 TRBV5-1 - CASSLAPTGGTDTQYF TGCGCCAGCAGCTTGGCCCCGACAGGGGGCACAGATACGCAGTATTTT
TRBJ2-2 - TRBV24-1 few CATSDYGGELFF TGTGCCACCAGTGATTATGGCGGGGAGCTGTTTTTT
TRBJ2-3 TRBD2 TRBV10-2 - CASSWSATGGPVDTQYF TGCGCCAGCAGTTGGAGTGCAACGGGGGGGCCCGTCGATACGCAGTATTTT
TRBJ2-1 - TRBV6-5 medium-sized CASSSLNEQFF TGTGCCAGCAGTTCGCTAAATGAGCAGTTCTTC
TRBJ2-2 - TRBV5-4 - CASVRQGTGELFF TGTGCCAGCGTCCGTCAGGGGACCGGGGAGCTGTTTTTT
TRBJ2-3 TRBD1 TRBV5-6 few CASSLVGDRADTQYF TGCGCCAGCAGCTTGGTGGGGGACAGGGCAGATACGCAGTATTTT
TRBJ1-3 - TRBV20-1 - CSARDLTRDSGNTIYF TGCAGTGCTAGAGATCTCACGAGGGACTCTGGAAACACCATATATTTT
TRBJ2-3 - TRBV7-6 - CASRAGVRETRLSTDTQYF TGTGCCAGCAGGGCAGGGGTTCGGGAGACCCGACTTAGCACAGATACGCAGTATTTT
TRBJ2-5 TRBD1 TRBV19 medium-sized CASSPPGQQETQYF TGTGCCAGTAGTCCCCCGGGACAGCAAGAGACCCAGTACTTC
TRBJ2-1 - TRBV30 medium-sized CAWNGGGAQGRNYNEQFF TGTGCCTGGAATGGCGGCGGGGCCCAAGGTAGAAATTACAATGAGCAGTTCTTC
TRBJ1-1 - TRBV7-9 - CASSLGGDGTEAFF TGTGCCAGCAGCTTAGGGGGGGATGGCACTGAAGCTTTCTTT
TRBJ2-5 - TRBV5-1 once CASSLAPRPGGKETQYF TGCGCCAGCAGCTTGGCCCCCCGACCGGGCGGGAAAGAGACCCAGTACTTC
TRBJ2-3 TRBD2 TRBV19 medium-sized CASRDRGGVVTDTQYF TGTGCCAGTAGGGATCGGGGGGGCGTTGTTACAGATACGCAGTATTTT
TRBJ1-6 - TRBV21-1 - CASTRFGSPLHF TGTGCCAGCACAAGGTTTGGTTCACCCCTCCACTTT
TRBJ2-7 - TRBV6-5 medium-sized CASSMDGSRREQYF TGTGCCAGCAGTATGGACGGGTCGAGACGCGAGCAGTACTTC
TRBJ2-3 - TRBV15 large CATSRGQNADTDTQYF TGTGCCACCAGCAGAGGCCAAAATGCGGACACAGATACGCAGTATTTT
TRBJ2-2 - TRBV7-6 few CASSPYNLAETGELFF TGTGCCAGCAGCCCTTATAATTTAGCCGAGACCGGGGAGCTGTTTTTT
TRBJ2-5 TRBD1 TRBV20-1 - CSARAGGSLETQYF TGCAGTGCTAGAGCAGGGGGCTCGTTGGAGACCCAGTACTTC
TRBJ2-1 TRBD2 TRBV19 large CASSKLAGGSHEQFF TGTGCCAGTAGTAAACTAGCGGGAGGAAGCCATGAGCAGTTCTTC
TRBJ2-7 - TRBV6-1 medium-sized CASSGRPGSMDEQYF TGTGCCAGCAGTGGAAGACCCGGGTCCATGGACGAGCAGTACTTC
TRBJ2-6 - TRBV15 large CATSRPVSGANVLTF TGTGCCACCAGCAGACCAGTATCTGGGGCCAACGTCCTGACTTTC
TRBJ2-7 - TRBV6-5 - CASSLYRSYEQYF TGTGCCAGCAGCTTATACAGGTCTTACGAGCAGTACTTC
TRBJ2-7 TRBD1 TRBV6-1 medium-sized CASSEGQGVSEQYF TGTGCCAGCAGTGAAGGGCAGGGGGTCTCCGAGCAGTACTTC
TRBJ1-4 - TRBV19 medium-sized CASTSGTFNEKLFF TGTGCCAGTACGAGCGGGACCTTTAATGAAAAACTGTTTTTT